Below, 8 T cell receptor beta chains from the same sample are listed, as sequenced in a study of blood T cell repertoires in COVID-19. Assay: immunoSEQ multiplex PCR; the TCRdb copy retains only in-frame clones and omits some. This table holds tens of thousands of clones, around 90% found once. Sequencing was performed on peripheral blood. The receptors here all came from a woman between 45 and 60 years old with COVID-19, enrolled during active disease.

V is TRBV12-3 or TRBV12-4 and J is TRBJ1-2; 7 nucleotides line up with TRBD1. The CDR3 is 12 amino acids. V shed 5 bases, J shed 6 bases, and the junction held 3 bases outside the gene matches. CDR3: CASSHGTDGYTF. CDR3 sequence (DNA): TGTGCCAGCAGTCACGGGACAGATGGCTACACCTTC.

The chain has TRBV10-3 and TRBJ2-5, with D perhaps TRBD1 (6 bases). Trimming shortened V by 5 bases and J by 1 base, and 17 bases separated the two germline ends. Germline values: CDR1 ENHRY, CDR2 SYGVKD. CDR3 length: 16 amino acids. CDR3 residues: CAISFLPDSFQETQYF. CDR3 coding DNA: TGTGCCATCAGTTTTCTCCCGGACAGTTTCCAAGAGACCCAGTACTTC.

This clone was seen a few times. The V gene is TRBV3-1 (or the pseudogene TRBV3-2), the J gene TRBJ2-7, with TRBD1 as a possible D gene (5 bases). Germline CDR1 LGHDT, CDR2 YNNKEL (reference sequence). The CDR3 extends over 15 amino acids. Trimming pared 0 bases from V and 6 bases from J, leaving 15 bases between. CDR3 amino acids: CASSQDGAAVGEQYF. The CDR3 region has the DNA TGTGCCAGCAGCCAAGATGGGGCTGCCGTAGGCGAGCAGTACTTC.

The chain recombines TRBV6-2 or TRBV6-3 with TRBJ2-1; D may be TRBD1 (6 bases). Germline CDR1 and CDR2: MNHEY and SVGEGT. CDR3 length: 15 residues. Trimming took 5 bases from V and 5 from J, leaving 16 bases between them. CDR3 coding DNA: TGTGCCAGCAGTACAGAAACCGGGACACACAATGAGCAGTTCTTC. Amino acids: CASSTETGTHNEQFF.

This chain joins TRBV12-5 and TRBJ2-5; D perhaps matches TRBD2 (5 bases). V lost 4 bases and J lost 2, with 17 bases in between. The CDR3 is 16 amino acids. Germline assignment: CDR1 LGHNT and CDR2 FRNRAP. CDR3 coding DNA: TGTGCTAGTGGTTCCAATAGAGGGTTCCATCAAGAGACCCAGTACTTC. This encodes CASGSNRGFHQETQYF.

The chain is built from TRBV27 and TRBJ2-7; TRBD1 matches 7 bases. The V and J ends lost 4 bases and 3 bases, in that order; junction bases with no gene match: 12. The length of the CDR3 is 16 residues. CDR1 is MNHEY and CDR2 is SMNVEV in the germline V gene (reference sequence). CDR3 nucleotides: TGTGCCAGCAGTTCCGGCTTGACAGGGTCAATCTACGAGCAGTACTTC. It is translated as CASSSGLTGSIYEQYF.

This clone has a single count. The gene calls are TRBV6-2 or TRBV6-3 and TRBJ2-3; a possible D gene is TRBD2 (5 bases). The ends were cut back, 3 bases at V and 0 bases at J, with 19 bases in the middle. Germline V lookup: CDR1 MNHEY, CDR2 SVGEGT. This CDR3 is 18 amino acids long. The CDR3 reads CASSYMRARPFSTDTQYF. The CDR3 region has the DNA TGTGCCAGCAGTTATATGCGGGCGAGGCCTTTTAGCACAGATACGCAGTATTTT.

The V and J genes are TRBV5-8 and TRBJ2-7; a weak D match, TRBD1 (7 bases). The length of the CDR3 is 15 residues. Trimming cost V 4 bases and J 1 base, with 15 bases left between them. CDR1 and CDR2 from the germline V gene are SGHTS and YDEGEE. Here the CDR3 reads CASSPGGTFSYEQYF. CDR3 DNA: TGTGCCAGCAGCCCAGGGGGGACCTTTTCCTACGAGCAGTACTTC.